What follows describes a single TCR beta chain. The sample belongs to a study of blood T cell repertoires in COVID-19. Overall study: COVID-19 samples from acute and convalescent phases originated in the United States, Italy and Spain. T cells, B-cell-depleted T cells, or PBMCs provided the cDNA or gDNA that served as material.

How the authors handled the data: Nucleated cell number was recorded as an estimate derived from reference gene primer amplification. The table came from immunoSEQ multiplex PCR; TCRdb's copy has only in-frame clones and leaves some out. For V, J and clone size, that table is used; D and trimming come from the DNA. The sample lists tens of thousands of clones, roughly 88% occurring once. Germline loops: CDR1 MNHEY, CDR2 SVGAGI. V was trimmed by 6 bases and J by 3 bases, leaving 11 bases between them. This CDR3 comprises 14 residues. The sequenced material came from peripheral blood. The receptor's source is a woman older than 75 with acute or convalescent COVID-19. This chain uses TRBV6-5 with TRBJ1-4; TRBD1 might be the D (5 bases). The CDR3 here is CASSLGGPNEKLFF. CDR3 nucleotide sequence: TGTGCCAGCAGCCTCGGGGGTCCTAATGAAAAACTGTTTTTT.